Listed below are T cell receptor beta chains from one sample, sequenced in a study of graft-versus-host responses after intestinal transplantation. The repertoire was sequenced with immunoSEQ multiplex PCR; TCRdb's copy has only in-frame clones and lacks some. The profile shows around 35,000 clones, roughly 87% of them singletons. The source was ileum tissue, collected roughly 200 days after intestinal transplant. The receptors were gathered from a human patient who received an intestinal transplant, so some T cells may come from the graft donor. Both conserved end residues are part of each CDR3. A D gene is named only where the DNA matches it firmly. For some rows the clone size is stated as once, few or many, or as a class when expanded; others skip it.

TRBV7-9	TRBD2	TRBJ2-7	NA	TGTGCCAGCAGTCCGGGACTAGCTAACGAGCAGTACTTC	CASSPGLANEQYF
TRBV5-1	NA	TRBJ2-1	NA	TGCGCCAGCAGCCCCACCAGCGTCCGAAGCTCCTACAATGAGCAGTTCTTC	CASSPTSVRSSYNEQFF
TRBV18	NA	TRBJ2-1	NA	TGTGCCAGTGGGTTGGACGCGGCAAATGAGCAGTTCTTC	CASGLDAANEQFF
TRBV10-1	TRBD2	TRBJ2-5	NA	TGCGCCACCCGGACTAGCGGGGGTTACTTC	CATRTSGGYF
TRBV19	TRBD2	TRBJ2-7	NA	TGTGCCAGTAGTGCATGGACTAGTATCAGAGGCGAGCAGTACTTC	CASSAWTSIRGEQYF
TRBV27	NA	TRBJ2-7	once	TGTGCCAGCAGCCCCCTGTCCCCGAGCGAGCAGTACTTC	CASSPLSPSEQYF
TRBV7-9	NA	TRBJ2-7	NA	TGTGCCAGCAGCGCAATCCCGGGACTTCTTGCTTACGAGCAGTACTTC	CASSAIPGLLAYEQYF
TRBV5-4	TRBD2	TRBJ2-7	NA	TGTGCCAGCAGCTGGGGGACTAGCTTACACGAGCAGTACTTC	CASSWGTSLHEQYF
TRBV9	NA	TRBJ2-5	NA	TGTGCCAGCAGCGTAGGGCTTTGGCAGGGGGGGGAGACCCAGTACTTC	CASSVGLWQGGETQYF
TRBV7-3	TRBD2	TRBJ2-7	NA	TGTGCCAGCAGCCAAGGGACTAGCCGCGAGCAGTACTTC	CASSQGTSREQYF
TRBV7-9	NA	TRBJ2-7	NA	TGTGCCAGCAGCTTGAGTGGCAGGGAAGACGAGCAGTACTTC	CASSLSGREDEQYF
TRBV7-6	NA	TRBJ2-7	NA	TGTGCCAGCAGCCGCGACAGCTCCTACGAGCAGTACTTC	CASSRDSSYEQYF
TRBV7-9	NA	TRBJ1-1	NA	TGTGCCAGCAGCGTCGGACAGTATAACAATGAAGCTTTCTTT	CASSVGQYNNEAFF
TRBV4-1	NA	TRBJ2-5	NA	TGCGCCAGCAGCCAAGATCAAGGGGCGGACTTGGAGACCCAGTACTTC	CASSQDQGADLETQYF
TRBV2	TRBD1	TRBJ2-7	once	TGTGCCAGCAGTGAACTGGGACAGCCCTACGAGCAGTACTTC	CASSELGQPYEQYF
TRBV5-1	TRBD1	TRBJ2-1	once	TGCGCCAGCAGCCCAGGACAGGAGTACAATGAGCAGTTCTTC	CASSPGQEYNEQFF
TRBV6-5	NA	TRBJ1-2	NA	TGTGCCAGCAGTTCACCGACAAAACAAGCTAACTATGGCTACACCTTC	CASSSPTKQANYGYTF
TRBV7-6	NA	TRBJ1-2	NA	TGTGCCAGCAGCCTCGCAGGGGCGCGGGGCTACACCTTC	CASSLAGARGYTF
TRBV18	NA	TRBJ2-3	NA	TGTGCCAGCTCACCACAGGTTAGCGGCACAGATACGCAGTATTTT	CASSPQVSGTDTQYF
TRBV29-1	TRBD2	TRBJ2-7	NA	TGCAGCGTTGAGCTAGCGGGGGTCTCCTCCTACGAGCAGTACTTC	CSVELAGVSSYEQYF
TRBV7-3	NA	TRBJ2-5	few	TGTGCCAGCAGCTTACAACAGGGTGATGGGACCCAGTACTTC	CASSLQQGDGTQYF
TRBV7-2	TRBD1	TRBJ1-1	NA	TGTGCCAGCAGCTTAGGGGACAGGACGCCGAGGGGTGAAGCTTTCTTT	CASSLGDRTPRGEAFF
TRBV19	NA	TRBJ2-3	NA	TGTGCCAGTAGTCCGTCTATCACAGATACGCAGTATTTT	CASSPSITDTQYF
TRBV18	NA	TRBJ2-7	few	TGTGCCAGCTCATTGACAAACGAGCAGTACTTC	CASSLTNEQYF
TRBV19	TRBD2	TRBJ2-1	once	TGTGCCAGTAGTGTGGGGACTAGCGGGTACAATGAGCAGTTCTTC	CASSVGTSGYNEQFF
TRBV4-2	NA	TRBJ1-1	few	TGTGCCAGCAGCCAAGAACGGGGGCCCCTTAACCCTGAAGCTTTCTTT	CASSQERGPLNPEAFF
TRBV11-2	TRBD2	TRBJ2-1	NA	TGTGCCAGCAGCATGCCCGGACTAGCGTTTTCCTACAATGAGCAGTTCTTC	CASSMPGLAFSYNEQFF
TRBV2	NA	TRBJ2-3	NA	TGTGCCAGCAGTGTGGCAGGTTGGAGCACAGATACGCAGTATTTT	CASSVAGWSTDTQYF
TRBV27	TRBD2	TRBJ2-7	once	TGTGCCAGTACTAGCGGGGGACGAACCTACGAGCAGTACTTC	CASTSGGRTYEQYF
TRBV11-2	TRBD1	TRBJ2-7	NA	TGTGCCAGCAGCTTAGGAACAGGGGGCCTTAGCTCCTACGAGCAGTACTTC	CASSLGTGGLSSYEQYF
TRBV10-3	NA	TRBJ2-1	NA	TGTGCCATCAGTGAACCAGGCGGCAGCTCCTACAATGAGCAGTTCTTC	CAISEPGGSSYNEQFF